This T cell receptor beta chain was found in a study of CD8 T cells in Susac syndrome. CDR1 is MNHEY and CDR2 is SMNVEV in the germline V gene (reference sequence). Germline trimming cut 0 bases from V and 2 bases from J; bases unmatched to any gene: 1. This CDR3 has 15 residues. RNA, at roughly 0.5 to 1 ug, was reverse transcribed with random hexamers. Via MiXCR, TCRdb re-called the immunoSEQ multiplex PCR reads, giving one row per CDR3 protein. The table has around 140,000 distinct CDR3 sequences, around 95% seen once. The V gene is TRBV27, the J gene TRBJ1-2; TRBD1 aligns across 9 bases. The TCR sequence derives from a human donor with Susac syndrome. The sample comprised CD4+ T cells from PBMCs. The CDR3 DNA reads as TGTGCCAGCAGTTTATCGGGACAGGGAAACTATGGCTACACCTTC. Amino acids: CASSLSGQGNYGYTF.